Each of the 6 T cell receptor beta chains below was sequenced from the same sample in a study of T-cell reconstitution after alpha-beta-depleted transplantation in children. Preparation of the TCRbeta library was carried out with unique molecular identifiers. TCRdb ran MiXCR on the PCR reads and lists one entry per CDR3 protein. The sample consists of 250,000 to 300,000 distinct CDR3 sequences, 9.5% to 10% of them appearing once. The sequenced sample was PBMCs from the stem cell graft donor, obtained from the stem cell graft. The receptors originated from a human donor who donated a stem cell graft to a child with SCID.

This clonotype was detected ten times or more. This chain connects TRBV9 to TRBJ2-7, with D unclear. CDR3 size: 13 residues. CDR1 and CDR2 (germline): SGDLS, YYNGEE. Deletions cut 3 bases from V and 5 bases from J, with 12 bases between. The CDR3 here is CASSAHTRDEQYF. CDR3 DNA sequence: TGTGCCAGCAGCGCCCATACCAGAGACGAGCAGTACTTC.

This clonotype showed up just a few times. J is TRBJ2-3 and V is TRBV27; TRBD2 might be the D (6 bases). This CDR3 spans 13 amino acids. Looked up from germline, CDR1 is MNHEY and CDR2 is SMNVEV (reference sequence). Deletions cut 5 bases from V and 1 base from J, with 7 bases between. CDR3 DNA sequence: TGTGCCAGCAGTACGGGGGGCACAGATACGCAGTATTTT. Residues: CASSTGGTDTQYF.

V gene TRBV6-1 combines with J gene TRBJ2-4; D is ambiguous. The germline gives CDR1 MNHNS, CDR2 SASEGT. The CDR3 is 15 residues long. The ends were cut back, 8 bases at V and 1 base at J, with 15 bases in the middle. CDR3 in DNA: TGTGCCAGCGGTAAAGGCGACATGGCCAAAAACATTCAGTACTTC. Protein product: CASGKGDMAKNIQYF.

The genes are TRBV9 and TRBJ1-1; TRBD1 is a possible D gene (5 bases). V gave up 0 bases and J gave up 6 bases, with 27 bases separating them. The germline V gene has CDR1 SGDLS and CDR2 YYNGEE. The CDR3 has 19 residues. CDR3 in amino acids: CASSVATTTSGVRGAEAFF. CDR3 DNA: TGTGCCAGCAGCGTAGCTACTACTACCTCGGGGGTTCGGGGTGCTGAAGCTTTCTTT.

With regard to this clonotype: A read error may account for a junction end that differs from germline. The rearrangement links TRBV4-1 to TRBJ2-7; D is perhaps TRBD1 (6 bases). The CDR3 extends over 14 amino acids. Germline CDR1 MGHRA, CDR2 YSYEKL. CDR3 DNA: TGCTCCAGCAGCCAAGCCCAGACAGGATACGAGCAGTACTTC. Protein product: CSSSQAQTGYEQYF.

V is TRBV20-1 and J is TRBJ2-3, with TRBD2 as a possible D gene (5 bases). The germline gives CDR1 DFQATT, CDR2 SNEGSKA (reference sequence). V gave up 7 bases and J gave up 4 bases, with 15 bases separating them. The CDR3 totals 13 residues. The CDR3 is CSGLGRSADTQYF. As DNA, the CDR3 is TGCAGTGGATTAGGGAGAAGTGCAGATACGCAGTATTTT.